The 2 T cell receptor beta chains listed next were all sequenced from one sample in a study of blood T cell repertoires in COVID-19. Generated by immunoSEQ multiplex PCR, the TCRdb table keeps only in-frame clones and is missing some. The data hold 250,000 to 350,000 clones, with about 81% observed a single time. The sequenced sample was peripheral blood. Source of these receptors: a human donor with COVID-19, enrolled during active disease. The donor label of this sample is uncertain.

The chain uses TRBV18 and TRBJ1-1; D is ambiguous. Germline CDR1 is KGHSH and CDR2 is LQKENI. V lost 1 base, J lost 1 base, and 10 bases lay in between. This CDR3 region has 15 residues. Here the CDR3 reads CASSPRPGSNTEAFF. As DNA, the CDR3 is TGTGCCAGCTCACCACGGCCGGGGTCGAACACTGAAGCTTTCTTT.

The genes are TRBV7-3 and TRBJ2-5; D may be TRBD2 (5 bases). Germline CDR1 is SGHTA and CDR2 is FQGTGA. The CDR3 runs to 14 residues. The V end lost 3 bases, the J end lost 3 bases, and 11 bases lay between the germline ends. The CDR3 loop is CASSFSGLEETQYF. Here the CDR3 DNA reads TGTGCCAGCAGCTTCAGCGGACTTGAAGAGACCCAGTACTTC.